These T cell receptor beta chains were read from a single sample in a study of CD8 T cells in Susac syndrome. Via MiXCR, TCRdb re-called the immunoSEQ multiplex PCR reads, giving one row per CDR3 protein. In the table there are approximately 280,000 distinct CDR3 sequences, around 84% of which are singletons. The specimen sequenced was CD8+ T cells from PBMCs. These receptors all come from a human donor with multiple sclerosis. The CDR3 runs from the conserved cysteine through the conserved F or W. D genes are given only for firm matches. Clone size appears in some rows only: once, few, many, or a class for an expanded clone.

cdr3_aa cdr3_nt clone_size j_call d_call v_call
CASSPRTGSSYNEQFF TGTGCCAGCAGCCCTCGGACAGGAAGCTCCTACAATGAGCAGTTCTTC few TRBJ2-1 TRBD1 TRBV7-9
CSSRVEGSSNQPQHF TGCAGTTCTAGAGTCGAGGGGTCGAGCAATCAGCCCCAGCATTTT NA TRBJ1-5 NA TRBV20-1
CAWREATGSYEQYF TGTGCCTGGCGGGAGGCGACAGGCTCCTACGAGCAGTACTTC NA TRBJ2-7 NA TRBV30
CASSLSGTNTEAFF TGTGCCAGCAGTTTGTCGGGGACGAACACTGAAGCTTTCTTT NA TRBJ1-1 NA TRBV27
CASSYSSTLYGYTF TGTGCCAGCAGTTACTCGTCCACACTCTATGGCTACACCTTC NA TRBJ1-2 NA TRBV6-5
CASSWGTRNEGAFF TGTGCCAGCAGTTGGGGAACCAGGAACGAGGGGGCTTTCTTT NA TRBJ1-1 NA TRBV5-6
CSVVYPLLAGGPATQYF TGCAGCGTTGTTTATCCCCTATTGGCGGGAGGCCCGGCTACGCAGTATTTT NA TRBJ2-3 TRBD2 TRBV29-1
CASSPRQTSYEQYF TGTGCCAGCAGCCCTAGACAGACCTCCTACGAGCAGTACTTC NA TRBJ2-7 NA TRBV7-8
CASGQSSYNEQFF TGTGCCAGCGGACAGTCCTCCTACAATGAGCAGTTCTTC few TRBJ2-1 NA TRBV6-1
CASRRRWGRGETQYF TGTGCCAGCAGACGACGTTGGGGGCGTGGGGAGACCCAGTACTTC NA TRBJ2-5 NA TRBV12-3/TRBV12-4
CASSVRSGAEQFF TGTGCCAGCAGCGTAAGGTCCGGGGCTGAGCAGTTCTTC once TRBJ2-1 NA TRBV9
CASSTPGQHNEQFF TGTGCCAGCAGCACCCCGGGACAACACAATGAGCAGTTCTTC NA TRBJ2-1 NA TRBV11-2
CASSFLNQPQHF TGTGCCAGCAGTTTTCTCAATCAGCCCCAGCATTTT NA TRBJ1-5 NA TRBV28
CASFTGSGYTF TGTGCCAGCTTCACAGGGTCTGGCTACACCTTC NA TRBJ1-2 NA TRBV9
CASSLKGSAGTNYGYTF TGCGCCAGCAGCTTGAAGGGTTCCGCGGGGACTAACTATGGCTACACCTTC NA TRBJ1-2 NA TRBV5-1
CAWDTGTPPEAFF TGTGCCTGGGATACCGGGACACCTCCTGAAGCTTTCTTT NA TRBJ1-1 NA TRBV30
CASSYQEGLAGAYEQYF TGTGCCAGCAGTTACCAAGAGGGACTAGCGGGAGCCTACGAGCAGTACTTC NA TRBJ2-7 TRBD2 TRBV6-5
CASMQDPASNTEAFF TGTGCCAGCATGCAAGACCCGGCGTCGAACACTGAAGCTTTCTTT NA TRBJ1-1 NA TRBV5-6
CASRSTGANVLTF TGTGCCAGCAGGTCCACTGGGGCCAACGTCCTGACTTTC NA TRBJ2-6 NA TRBV5-6
CASSLGTGGLGEQYF TGTGCCAGCAGCTTAGGTACAGGGGGTTTGGGCGAGCAGTACTTC NA TRBJ2-7 TRBD1 TRBV11-2
CSATPGAGPYNEQFF TGCAGTGCCACCCCGGGAGCGGGGCCCTACAATGAGCAGTTCTTC NA TRBJ2-1 TRBD2 TRBV20-1
CASGGQGASNEQFF TGTGCCAGCGGGGGACAGGGGGCTTCCAATGAGCAGTTCTTC NA TRBJ2-1 TRBD1 TRBV27
CASRLAGEGNGELFF TGCGCCAGCAGGCTAGCGGGAGAAGGCAACGGGGAGCTGTTTTTT NA TRBJ2-2 TRBD2 TRBV10-2
CASSFRGSHNEQFF TGTGCCAGCAGTTTTCGCGGGAGTCACAATGAGCAGTTCTTC NA TRBJ2-1 TRBD2 TRBV28